This T cell receptor beta chain was identified during a study of beta chain features in type 1 diabetes. About the study: Across every sample, around 98 million sorted cells were examined in total. General observations from the study: There was a possibility that cDNA sequencing over-represented cells with high TCR expression.

The germline V gene encodes CDR1 PRHDT and CDR2 FYEKMQ (reference sequence). CDR3 length: 16 amino acids. V gave up 5 bases and J gave up 2 bases; unmatched junction bases: 7. The sample holds one count of this clone. Its antigen is still unknown. Every isolated RNA sample was fully reverse transcribed, so sequencing captured expressed TCRB transcripts. Naive, central memory and regulatory T cell samples averaged about 3.57 million immunoSEQ reads each. Here immunoSEQ multiplex PCR was the method, and the copy in TCRdb shows in-frame clones only, minus some. The table lists roughly 240,000 clones, over 65% of them singletons.

The sequenced material came from naive CD4+ T cells from blood. The rearrangement joins TRBV13 to TRBJ2-1; 9 bases fit TRBD2. The source is a man between 25 and 39 years old in good health. CDR3: CASSMGLADPYNEQFF. In DNA, the CDR3 is TGTGCCAGCAGCATGGGACTAGCTGATCCCTACAATGAGCAGTTCTTC.